This T cell receptor (beta chain) was captured in a study of OX40 agonist ivuxolimab in advanced cancers. Study details: At 82.7% male, the cohort had a mean age of about 55 years, ranging from roughly 20 to 85.

The assay was immunoSEQ multiplex PCR, and TCRdb's table has in-frame clones only and misses some. The sample includes approximately 89,000 clones, approximately 91% seen only once; the top ten take 0.7% to 0.9%. This receptor was taken from an adult with an advanced solid tumor such as melanoma, head and neck, liver or kidney cancer. The sequencing used CD4+ or CD8+ T cells sorted from blood, collected in a trial of the OX40 agonist ivuxolimab.

CDR3 bases: TGCGCCAGCAGCATGGACATCTCTGGGGCCAACGTCCTGACTTTC. This sequence encodes CASSMDISGANVLTF. The gene calls are TRBV5-1 and TRBJ2-6, with D possibly matching TRBD1 (5 bases). Per germline, CDR1 SGHRS and CDR2 YFSETQ. The V gene lost 4 bases and the J gene lost 0 bases, with 8 bases spanning the gap. The CDR3 length is 15 residues.